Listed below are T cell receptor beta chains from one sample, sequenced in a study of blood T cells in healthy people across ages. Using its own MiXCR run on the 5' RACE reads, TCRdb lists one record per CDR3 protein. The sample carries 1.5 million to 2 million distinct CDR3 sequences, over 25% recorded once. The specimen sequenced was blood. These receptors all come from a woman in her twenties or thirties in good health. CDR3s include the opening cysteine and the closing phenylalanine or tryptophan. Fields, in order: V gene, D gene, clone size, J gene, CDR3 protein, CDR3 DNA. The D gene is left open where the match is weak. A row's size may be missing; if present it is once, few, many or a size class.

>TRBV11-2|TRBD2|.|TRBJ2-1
CASSLDGTSILPYNEQFF
TGTGCCAGCAGCTTAGACGGGACTAGCATTCTCCCCTACAATGAGCAGTTCTTC
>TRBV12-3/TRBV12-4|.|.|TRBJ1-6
CASSRSANSPLHF
TGTGCCAGCAGCCGGAGCGCCAATTCACCCCTCCACTTT
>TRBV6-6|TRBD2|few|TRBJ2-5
CASSAAAGGEETQYF
TGTGCCAGCAGCGCCGCGGCGGGGGGGGAAGAGACCCAGTACTTC
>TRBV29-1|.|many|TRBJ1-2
CSVEEGASGRTAGNYGYTF
TGCAGCGTTGAAGAAGGTGCCTCGGGAAGGACAGCCGGAAACTATGGCTACACCTTC
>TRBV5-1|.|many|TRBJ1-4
CASSLGQPNEKLFF
TGCGCCAGCAGCCTAGGACAGCCTAATGAAAAACTGTTTTTT
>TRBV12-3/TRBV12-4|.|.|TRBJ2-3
CASSFYGRDTDTQYF
TGTGCCAGCAGTTTTTATGGGAGAGACACAGATACGCAGTATTTT
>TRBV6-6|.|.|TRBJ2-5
CASSYSGTRQETQYF
TGTGCCAGCAGTTACTCCGGGACAAGACAAGAGACCCAGTACTTC
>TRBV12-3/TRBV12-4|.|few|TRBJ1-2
CASSLVELGYTF
TGTGCCAGCAGTTTAGTCGAACTGGGCTACACCTTC
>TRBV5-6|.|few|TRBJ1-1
CASSMTQENTEAFF
TGTGCCAGCAGCATGACACAAGAGAACACTGAAGCTTTCTTT
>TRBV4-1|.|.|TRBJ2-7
CASSQSPIRGGGGNYEQYF
TGCGCCAGCAGCCAGAGCCCAATAAGGGGAGGGGGGGGGAACTACGAGCAGTACTTC
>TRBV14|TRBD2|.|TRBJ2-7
CASRVAGKYEQYF
TGTGCCAGCAGAGTAGCGGGCAAATACGAGCAGTACTTC
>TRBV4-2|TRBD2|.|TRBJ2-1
CASSQTSGGALNEQFF
TGTGCCAGCAGCCAAACTAGCGGGGGGGCCCTCAATGAGCAGTTCTTC
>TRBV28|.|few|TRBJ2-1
CASSPEVWEQFF
TGTGCCAGCAGTCCCGAGGTGTGGGAGCAGTTCTTC
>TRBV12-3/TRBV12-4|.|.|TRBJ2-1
CASSPAGTGPRREQFF
TGTGCCAGCAGTCCCGCCGGGACGGGCCCTAGGCGAGAGCAGTTCTTC